The 25 T cell receptor beta chains reported below all come from one sample, sequenced in a study of human T cells and chemical hapten exposure. TCRdb fed the RACE reads into MiXCR, producing one record per CDR3 protein. The profile covers 100,000 or so distinct CDR3 sequences, with 10% to 13% appearing a single time and around 2.3% taken by the ten largest. Regarding time point: patch test 1, 2 weeks after DPC sensitization. Treatment specified: therapeutic diphenylcyclopropenone sensitization with weekly scalp DPC. This specimen was whole blood, taken in connection with sensitization to the hapten diphenylcyclopropenone (DPC). These receptors came from a man aged 35-49 years with alopecia areata. Some clones in this sample may be carry-over from other donors' samples.

This clonotype has only a few counts. V gene TRBV7-6 combines with J gene TRBJ1-6; D is possibly TRBD1 (5 bases). The V gene lost 2 bases and the J gene lost 8 bases, with 10 bases spanning the gap. The CDR3 sequence is 14 residues long. Per the germline V gene, CDR1 is SGHVS and CDR2 is FNYEAQ. The CDR3 sequence: CASSLRGEHSPLHF. CDR3 DNA: TGTGCCAGCAGCTTAAGAGGGGAGCATTCACCCCTCCACTTT. The complete variable domain, with remaining parts taken from reference TRBV7-6 and TRBJ1-6, reads GAGVSQSPRYKVTKRGQDVALRCDPISGHVSLYWYRQALGQGPEFLTYFNYEAQQDKSGLPNDRFSAERPEGSISTLTIQRTEQRDSAMYRCASSLRGEHSPLHFGNGTRLTVT.

The chain carries TRBV3-1 and TRBJ2-2; D not certain. The V and J ends lost 1 base and 7 bases respectively, with 7 bases between them. CDR3 length: 13 residues. Germline CDR1 is LGHDT and CDR2 is YNNKEL (reference sequence). CDR3 coding DNA: TGTGCCAGCAGCCAAGTTCTTGTCGGGGAGCTGTTTTTT. This translates into CASSQVLVGELFF.

At least ten counts were recorded for this clonotype. V gene TRBV7-3 combines with J gene TRBJ1-1; a weak D match, TRBD1 (5 bases). The CDR3 is 13 amino acids. Germline CDR1 SGHTA, CDR2 FQGTGA. Between the trimmed V and J ends, which lost 2 bases and 4 bases, there was a span of 8 bases. The CDR3: CASSLQGATEAFF. The CDR3 nucleotides read TGTGCCAGCAGCTTACAGGGAGCCACTGAAGCTTTCTTT.

This clonotype showed up just a few times. The chain has TRBV18 and TRBJ2-3; 10 nucleotides line up with TRBD2. The CDR3 totals 17 residues. V lost 0 bases and J lost 3; bases outside the gene matches: 6. Per germline, CDR1 KGHSH and CDR2 LQKENI. CDR3 loop: CASSPPIGSGRTDTQYF. For the CDR3, the DNA is TGTGCCAGCTCACCACCGATTGGTAGCGGGAGGACAGATACGCAGTATTTT.

CDR3 DNA sequence: TGCGCCACAGGGGATAGCGGGATTGGGTACAATGAGCAGTTCTTC. This gives the protein CATGDSGIGYNEQFF. This rearrangement joins TRBV4-3 to TRBJ2-1; 8 positions agree with TRBD2. The CDR3 contains 15 residues. The germline CDR1 and CDR2 sequences are LGHNA and YSLEER. Losses at the gene ends were 10 bases for V and 4 bases for J; bases not matched to a gene: 12.

The chain combines TRBV2 with TRBJ2-6; 8 bases are a match to TRBD1. The CDR3 runs to 17 residues. Germline CDR1 SNHLY, CDR2 FYNNEI. Trimming cost V 4 bases and J 2 bases; bases outside gene matches: 7. CDR3 sequence reads: CASSGWQGATGANVLTF. In DNA, the CDR3 is TGTGCCAGCAGTGGCTGGCAGGGGGCCACTGGGGCCAACGTCCTGACTTTC.

The V call is TRBV7-6, the J call TRBJ2-5, with 10 bases identical to TRBD2. This CDR3 has 16 amino acids. In germline, CDR1 is SGHVS, CDR2 FNYEAQ. V dropped 1 base and J dropped 1; count of bases not matched to a gene: 3. CDR3 region: CASSLVVAGGQETQYF. CDR3 nucleotide sequence: TGTGCCAGCAGCTTAGTGGTAGCGGGGGGCCAAGAGACCCAGTACTTC.

This clonotype was recorded many times. The V and J genes are TRBV28 and TRBJ1-6; no clear D. V dropped 4 bases and J dropped 9 bases, with 4 bases sitting between them. The CDR3 consists of 11 residues. In germline, CDR1 is MDHEN, CDR2 SYDVKM. CDR3 residues: CASSSGSPLHF. In nucleotides, the CDR3 is TGTGCCAGCAGTTCAGGTTCACCCCTCCACTTT.

This clonotype was seen only a few times. The rearrangement uses TRBV10-3 and TRBJ2-3; 8 nucleotides agree with TRBD2. Per the germline V gene, CDR1 is ENHRY and CDR2 is SYGVKD. The V gene end was trimmed by 7 bases and the J gene end by 1 base; junction bases not matched to a gene: 4. This CDR3 has 14 residues. CDR3 coding DNA: TGTGCCATCAAACTAGCGGAACGCACAGATACGCAGTATTTT. It specifies CAIKLAERTDTQYF.

This clonotype has a handful of counts. This chain joins TRBV6-5 and TRBJ2-5; D perhaps matches TRBD1 (6 bases). CDR3 size: 19 residues. Looked up from germline, CDR1 is MNHEY and CDR2 is SVGAGI. The V gene lost 4 bases and the J gene lost 1 base, with 25 bases spanning the gap. The DNA of the CDR3 is TGTGCCAGCAGTTTCTCTTACCGGGACATTGGGGGCTTCCAAGAGACCCAGTACTTC. The encoded protein is CASSFSYRDIGGFQETQYF.

The chain carries TRBV6-5 and TRBJ2-1; 8 bases align to TRBD2. The CDR3 has 16 amino acids. CDR1 and CDR2 (germline): MNHEY, SVGAGI. The J segment lost 5 bases and the V segment lost 5 bases, leaving 11 bases of the junction unmatched. CDR3 DNA: TGTGCCAGCAGTCGCTCACCTAGCGGGCCGAACAATGAGCAGTTCTTC. This encodes CASSRSPSGPNNEQFF.

This clonotype was found a few times. The chain has TRBV19 and TRBJ2-2; D possibly corresponds to TRBD2 (5 bases). Germline lookup yields CDR1 LNHDA and CDR2 SQIVND (reference sequence). The CDR3 covers 14 residues. Trimming took 4 bases from V and 5 from J, leaving 11 bases between them. CDR3 in amino acids: CASSNRGGTGELFF. CDR3 DNA sequence: TGTGCCAGTAGTAACCGGGGTGGGACCGGGGAGCTGTTTTTT.

This clonotype has more than one count but fewer than ten. The chain joins TRBV24-1 to TRBJ2-3; D is unclear. The V gene lost 5 bases and the J gene lost 2 bases, with 10 bases spanning the gap. This CDR3 region has 14 residues. CDR1 and CDR2 from the germline V gene are KGHDR and SFDVKD. In DNA, the CDR3 is TGTGCCACCAGTGCTCGCGACCCCACAGATACGCAGTATTTT. It translates to CATSARDPTDTQYF.

The chain has TRBV7-2 and TRBJ2-5, with D perhaps matching TRBD1 (6 bases). V lost 8 bases to trimming and J lost 1 base, with 11 bases between them. The CDR3 has 13 amino acids. CDR1 and CDR2 (germline): SGHTA, FQGNSA. In DNA, the CDR3 is TGTGCCAGCCTACGACAGGTCCAAGAGACCCAGTACTTC. Its translation is CASLRQVQETQYF.

The gene calls are TRBV5-6 and TRBJ1-3; D is unclear. This CDR3 spans 13 amino acids. Germline lookup yields CDR1 SGHDT and CDR2 YYEEEE. Deletions cut 4 bases from V and 4 bases from J, with 9 bases between. CDR3 DNA: TGTGCCAGCAGCCGTCTATCCGGAAACACCATATATTTT. It specifies CASSRLSGNTIYF.

This chain links TRBV7-9 with TRBJ2-6; D not resolved. The germline V gene encodes CDR1 SEHNR and CDR2 FQNEAQ (reference sequence). V was trimmed by 6 bases and J by 3 bases, leaving 15 bases between them. The CDR3 has 16 amino acids. CDR3 loop: CASRVGVGDGANVLTF. In DNA form, the CDR3 reads TGTGCCAGCAGAGTTGGCGTTGGGGATGGGGCCAACGTCCTGACTTTC.

This clonotype was observed a handful of times. The chain has TRBV11-2 and TRBJ2-3; no clear D gene. The CDR3 runs 16 residues. Germline CDR1 reads SGHAT; CDR2 reads FQNNGV. V shed 5 bases and J shed 2 bases, with 17 bases lying between them. In nucleotides, the CDR3 is TGTGCCAGCAGCCGGTCCTCTACGTTTTCCACAGATACGCAGTATTTT. It translates to CASSRSSTFSTDTQYF.

Ten or more counts support this clonotype. The chain recombines TRBV29-1 with TRBJ1-1; D gene ambiguous. The CDR3 covers 11 residues. Germline lookup yields CDR1 SQVTM and CDR2 ANQGSEA. V gave up 7 bases and J gave up 0 bases, with 6 bases separating them. The CDR3 reads CSAYMNTEAFF. CDR3 coding DNA: TGCAGCGCTTACATGAACACTGAAGCTTTCTTT.

This chain connects TRBV6-1 to TRBJ2-7; D uncertain. V was pared by 4 bases and J by 2 bases, with 12 bases between. Germline CDR1 MNHNS, CDR2 SASEGT. The CDR3 has 14 amino acids. CDR3 coding DNA: TGTGCCAGCAGTGCAGCTAGTATGGCCTACGAGCAGTACGTC. Translated: CASSAASMAYEQYV.

This clonotype was observed a few times. The chain is built from TRBV27 and TRBJ2-1; D possibly uses TRBD1 or TRBD2 (6 bases each). This CDR3 comprises 14 residues. The germline CDR1 and CDR2 sequences are MNHEY and SMNVEV (reference sequence). Trimming stripped 3 bases from V and 7 bases from J, with 13 bases between. CDR3 sequence (DNA): TGTGCCAGCAGTTTCGGGGGCAACAAGAATGAGCAGTTCTTC. Its translation: CASSFGGNKNEQFF.

Comments on this clonotype: One end of the junction is discordant with germline, which a read error may explain. The genes are TRBV2 and TRBJ1-5; 10 nucleotides line up with TRBD1. This CDR3 region has 17 residues. CDR1 SNHLY and CDR2 FYNNEI come from the germline V gene. The CDR3 region has the DNA TGTGCCAGCAGTGGAGGACAGGGGGTGTTCCGCAATCAGCCCCAGAATTTT. Its protein is CASSGGQGVFRNQPQNF.

Only a few counts were recorded for this clonotype. The chain uses TRBV29-1 and TRBJ2-7, with D hard to call. Trimming removed 6 bases at V and 0 bases at J, with 15 bases between. This CDR3 has 14 residues. The germline gives CDR1 SQVTM, CDR2 ANQGSEA. CDR3 sequence: CSVADTLPSYEQYF. CDR3 bases: TGCAGCGTCGCCGACACCCTACCCTCCTACGAGCAGTACTTC.

J is TRBJ2-3 and V is TRBV5-1; D is uncertain. Between the trimmed V and J ends, which lost 5 bases and 5 bases, there was a span of 15 bases. CDR1 and CDR2 (germline): SGHRS, YFSETQ. The length of the CDR3 is 14 residues. The CDR3 DNA reads TGCGCCAGCAGTACCGGGTCGCCGGGAGATACGCAGTATTTT. Protein product: CASSTGSPGDTQYF.

In this sample, this clonotype turned up many times. This chain links TRBV7-9 with TRBJ1-5; perhaps TRBD1 as D (5 bases). This CDR3 has 16 residues. Germline CDR1 is SEHNR and CDR2 is FQNEAQ (reference sequence). V was shortened by 5 bases and J by 0 bases, with 14 bases between the two germline ends. The CDR3 DNA reads as TGTGCCAGCAGCCCTGGGGGGTCGGCTAGCAATCAGCCCCAGCATTTT. This encodes CASSPGGSASNQPQHF.

This clonotype was observed a handful of times. The chain has TRBV20-1 and TRBJ1-5, with D perhaps TRBD1 (5 bases). Germline lookup yields CDR1 DFQATT and CDR2 SNEGSKA (reference sequence). Trimming removed 5 bases at V and 2 bases at J, with 16 bases between. There are 15 residues in the CDR3. In nucleotides, the CDR3 is TGCAGTGCTGAAGGAGAGGGGTCCGGCAATCAGCCCCAGCATTTT. Translation: CSAEGEGSGNQPQHF.